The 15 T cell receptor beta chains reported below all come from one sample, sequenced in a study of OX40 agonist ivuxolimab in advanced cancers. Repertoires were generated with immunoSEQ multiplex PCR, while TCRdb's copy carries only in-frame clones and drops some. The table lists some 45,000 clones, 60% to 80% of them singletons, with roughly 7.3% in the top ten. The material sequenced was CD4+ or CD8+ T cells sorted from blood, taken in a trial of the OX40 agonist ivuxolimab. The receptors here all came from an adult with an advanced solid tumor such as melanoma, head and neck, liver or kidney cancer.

The CDR3 is CASSRTGGNEQFF. CDR3 DNA sequence: TGTGCCAGCTCGCGGACAGGGGGCAATGAGCAGTTCTTC. V usage is TRBV18 and J usage is TRBJ2-1, with 10 bases matching TRBD1. Unmatched junction bases numbered 2, after V lost 6 bases and J lost 6 bases. This CDR3 spans 13 amino acids. Germline-derived CDR1 and CDR2 are KGHSH and LQKENI.

Here the CDR3 DNA reads TGTGCCAGCAGCTTAGGGGCGGATACGCAGTATTTT. Translated: CASSLGADTQYF. The rearrangement uses TRBV11-2 and TRBJ2-3; D is unresolved. Germline V CDR1 and CDR2: SGHAT, FQNNGV. V lost 1 base and J lost 6, with 5 bases in between. This CDR3 contains 12 residues.

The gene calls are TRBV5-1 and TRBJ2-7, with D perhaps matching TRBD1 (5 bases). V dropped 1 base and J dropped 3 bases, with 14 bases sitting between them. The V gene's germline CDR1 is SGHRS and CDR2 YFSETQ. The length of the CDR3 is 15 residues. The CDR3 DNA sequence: TGCGCCAGCAGCTTGATGGGGCAGGGTGTCTACGAGCAGTACTTC. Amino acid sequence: CASSLMGQGVYEQYF.

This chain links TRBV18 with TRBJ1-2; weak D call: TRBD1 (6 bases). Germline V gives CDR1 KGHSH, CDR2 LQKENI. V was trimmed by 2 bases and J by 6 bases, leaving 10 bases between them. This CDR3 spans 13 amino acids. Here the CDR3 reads CASSPGQPNGYTF. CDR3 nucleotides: TGTGCCAGCTCACCAGGACAGCCGAATGGCTACACCTTC.

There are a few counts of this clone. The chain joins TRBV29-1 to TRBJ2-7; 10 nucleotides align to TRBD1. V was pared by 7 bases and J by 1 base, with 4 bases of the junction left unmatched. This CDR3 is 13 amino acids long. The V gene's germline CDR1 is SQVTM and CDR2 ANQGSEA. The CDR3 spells CSAWTGGSYEQYF. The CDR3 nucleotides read TGCAGCGCCTGGACAGGGGGATCCTACGAGCAGTACTTC.

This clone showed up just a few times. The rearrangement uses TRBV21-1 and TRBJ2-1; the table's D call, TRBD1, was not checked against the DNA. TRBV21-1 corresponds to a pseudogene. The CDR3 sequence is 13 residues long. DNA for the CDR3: TGTGCCAGCAGCGAGACAGGGGACAATGAGCAGTTCTTC. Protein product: CASSETGDNEQFF.

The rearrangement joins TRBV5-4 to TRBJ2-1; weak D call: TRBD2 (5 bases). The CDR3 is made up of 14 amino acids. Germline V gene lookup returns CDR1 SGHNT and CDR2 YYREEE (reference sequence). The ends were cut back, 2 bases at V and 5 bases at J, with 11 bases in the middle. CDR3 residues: CASSFLALNNEQFF. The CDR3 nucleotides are TGTGCCAGCAGCTTCCTAGCCTTGAACAATGAGCAGTTCTTC. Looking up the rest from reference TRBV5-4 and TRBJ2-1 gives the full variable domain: ETGVTQSPTHLIKTRGQQVTLRCSSQSGHNTVSWYQQALGQGPQFIFQYYREEENGRGNFPPRFSGLQFPNYSSELNVNALELDDSALYLCASSFLALNNEQFFGPGTRLTVL.

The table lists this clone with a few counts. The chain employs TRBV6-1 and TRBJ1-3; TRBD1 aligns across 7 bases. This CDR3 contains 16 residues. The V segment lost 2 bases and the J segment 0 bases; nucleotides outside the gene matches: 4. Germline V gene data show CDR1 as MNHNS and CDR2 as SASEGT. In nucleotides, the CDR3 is TGTGCCAGCAGTGAAACCGGGACAGTCTCTGGAAACACCATATATTTT. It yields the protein CASSETGTVSGNTIYF.

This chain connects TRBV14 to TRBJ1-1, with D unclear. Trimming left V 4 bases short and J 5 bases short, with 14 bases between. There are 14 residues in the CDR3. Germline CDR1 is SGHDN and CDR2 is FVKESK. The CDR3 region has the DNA TGTGCCAGCAGCCCCCAGACGACAATAACTGAAGCTTTCTTT. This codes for CASSPQTTITEAFF.

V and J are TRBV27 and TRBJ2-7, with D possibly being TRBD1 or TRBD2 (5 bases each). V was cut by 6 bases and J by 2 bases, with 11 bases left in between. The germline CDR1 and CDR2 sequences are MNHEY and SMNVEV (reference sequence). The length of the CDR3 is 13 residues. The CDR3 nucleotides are TGTGCCAGCAGCAAGGGACGGGCCTACGAGCAGTACTTC. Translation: CASSKGRAYEQYF.

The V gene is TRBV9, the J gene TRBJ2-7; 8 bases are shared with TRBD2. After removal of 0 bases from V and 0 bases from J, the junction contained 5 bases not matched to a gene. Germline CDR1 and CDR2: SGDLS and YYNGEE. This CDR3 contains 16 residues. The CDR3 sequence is CASSVGGAGGSYEQYF. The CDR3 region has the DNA TGTGCCAGCAGCGTAGGAGGGGCGGGAGGCTCCTACGAGCAGTACTTC.

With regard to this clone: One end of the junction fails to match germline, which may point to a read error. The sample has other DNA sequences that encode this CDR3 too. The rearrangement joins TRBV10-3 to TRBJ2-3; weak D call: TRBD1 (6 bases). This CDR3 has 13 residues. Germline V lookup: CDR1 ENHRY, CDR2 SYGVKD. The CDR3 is CAISESRTDTQYF. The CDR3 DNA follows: TGTGCCATCAGTGAGTCAAGGACAGACACGCAGTATTTT.

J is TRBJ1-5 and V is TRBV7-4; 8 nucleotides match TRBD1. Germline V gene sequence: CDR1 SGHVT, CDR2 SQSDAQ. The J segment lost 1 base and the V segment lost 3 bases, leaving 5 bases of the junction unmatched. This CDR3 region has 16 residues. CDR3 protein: CASSFSPGGSNQPQHF. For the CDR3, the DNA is TGTGCCAGCAGCTTCTCGCCAGGGGGCAGCAATCAGCCCCAGCATTTT.

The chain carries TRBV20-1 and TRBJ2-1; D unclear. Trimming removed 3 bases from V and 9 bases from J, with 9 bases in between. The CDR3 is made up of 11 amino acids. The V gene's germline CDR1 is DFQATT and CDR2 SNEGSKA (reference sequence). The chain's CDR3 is CSASRRTEQFF. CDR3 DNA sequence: TGCAGTGCTAGCCGACGCACTGAGCAGTTCTTC.

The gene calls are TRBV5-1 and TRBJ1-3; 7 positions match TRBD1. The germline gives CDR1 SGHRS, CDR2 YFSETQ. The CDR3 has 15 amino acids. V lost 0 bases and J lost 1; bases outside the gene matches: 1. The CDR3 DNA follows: TGCGCCAGCAGCTTGGAGACAGGGTCTGGAAACACCATATATTTT. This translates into CASSLETGSGNTIYF.